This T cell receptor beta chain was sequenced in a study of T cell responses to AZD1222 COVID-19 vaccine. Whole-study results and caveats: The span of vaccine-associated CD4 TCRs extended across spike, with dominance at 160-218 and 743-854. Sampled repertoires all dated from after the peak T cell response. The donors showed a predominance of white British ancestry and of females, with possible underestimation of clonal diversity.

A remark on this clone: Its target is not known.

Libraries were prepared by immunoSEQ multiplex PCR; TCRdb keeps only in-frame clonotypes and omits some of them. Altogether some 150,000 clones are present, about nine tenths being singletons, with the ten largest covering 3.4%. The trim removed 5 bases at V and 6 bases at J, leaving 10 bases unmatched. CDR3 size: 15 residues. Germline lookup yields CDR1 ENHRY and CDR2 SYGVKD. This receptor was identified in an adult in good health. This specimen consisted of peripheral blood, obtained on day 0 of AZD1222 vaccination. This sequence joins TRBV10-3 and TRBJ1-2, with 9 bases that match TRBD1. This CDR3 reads CAISPRTGEIDGYTF. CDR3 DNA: TGTGCCATCAGTCCTAGGACAGGGGAGATTGATGGCTACACCTTC.